These 13 T cell receptor beta chains came from one sample sequenced in a study of T cells in tuberculosis. Using immunoSEQ multiplex PCR, the repertoire was profiled, and TCRdb retains in-frame clones only, with some absent. The sample holds more than 35,000 clones; about 94% are singletons and the top ten take over 6.5%. The sample was PBMCs. The origin of the receptors is a donor aged 10 to 29 with latent tuberculosis or without tuberculosis infection.

The chain has TRBV6-1 and TRBJ1-5; D is uncertain. The CDR3 contains 14 residues. CDR1 and CDR2 from the germline V gene are MNHNS and SASEGT. Trimming pared 4 bases from V and 1 base from J, leaving 8 bases between. The CDR3 nucleotides read TGTGCCAGCAGTGTTAAACAGAGCAATCAGCCCCAGCATTTT. Protein product: CASSVKQSNQPQHF.

The chain recombines TRBV25-1 with TRBJ2-7, with D perhaps matching TRBD1 (6 bases). There are 14 residues in the CDR3. The V and J ends lost 4 bases and 4 bases respectively, with 14 bases between them. Germline CDR1 MGHDK, CDR2 SYGVNS. The CDR3 DNA sequence: TGTGCCAGCAGTGGGGGGTCAGGGGCTTACGAGCAGTACTTC. Translated: CASSGGSGAYEQYF.

V is TRBV9 and J is TRBJ2-1; 8 positions agree with TRBD2. The germline CDR1 and CDR2 sequences are SGDLS and YYNGEE. The V and J ends lost 4 bases and 2 bases, in that order; junction bases with no gene match: 14. The CDR3 contains 18 residues. For the CDR3, the DNA is TGTGCCAGCAGCTTCCGGTCCGGGAGGGGGGAGACCTACAATGAGCAGTTCTTC. Amino acids: CASSFRSGRGETYNEQFF. The whole variable domain, remainder taken from reference TRBV9 and TRBJ2-1, is DSGVTQTPKHLITATGQRVTLRCSPRSGDLSVYWYQQSLDQGLQFLIQYYNGEERAKGNILERFSAQQFPDLHSELNLSSLELGDSALYFCASSFRSGRGETYNEQFFGPGTRLTVL.

The V and J genes are TRBV4-1 and TRBJ2-1; perhaps TRBD2 as D (6 bases). This CDR3 is built from 16 residues. Looked up from germline, CDR1 is MGHRA and CDR2 is YSYEKL. The germline V and J ends were trimmed by 6 bases and 6 bases, with 21 bases remaining between them. The CDR3 DNA reads TGCGCCAGCAGAAAACAAGGGGACTCCGGGAGCAATGAGCAGTTCTTC. Its protein is CASRKQGDSGSNEQFF.

The chain recombines TRBV10-3 with TRBJ1-5; 10 bases line up with TRBD1. The germline gives CDR1 ENHRY, CDR2 SYGVKD. The junction had 11 bases not matched to a gene; V was cut back by 4 bases and J by 5 bases. The CDR3 spans 17 residues. CDR3 sequence (DNA): TGTGCCATCAGTGCCTCTGCCGGGACAGGGGCCCATCAGCCCCAGCATTTT. Translation: CAISASAGTGAHQPQHF.

The V call is TRBV7-2, the J call TRBJ2-5, with D maybe TRBD2 (7 bases). Germline lookup yields CDR1 SGHTA and CDR2 FQGNSA. V shed 2 bases and J shed 5 bases, with 15 bases lying between them. The CDR3 is made up of 15 amino acids. The CDR3: CASSLFRGALETQYF. Written as DNA, the CDR3 is TGTGCCAGCAGCTTATTCCGGGGGGCGCTTGAGACCCAGTACTTC.

The CDR3 DNA follows: TGCGCCAGCAGCTTGCTAGACGGGGGGTACAATGAGCAGTTCTTC. This codes for CASSLLDGGYNEQFF. The V gene is TRBV5-1, the J gene TRBJ2-1, with 7 bases identical to TRBD2. Losses at the gene ends were 1 base for V and 4 bases for J; bases not matched to a gene: 5. The CDR3 runs 15 residues. Germline lookup yields CDR1 SGHRS and CDR2 YFSETQ.

The chain links TRBV6-4 to TRBJ1-2; D is perhaps TRBD1 (6 bases). The CDR3 is 14 amino acids. Germline CDR1 MRHNA, CDR2 SNTAGT. Trimming shortened V by 6 bases and J by 4 bases, and 15 bases separated the two germline ends. The CDR3 region is CASRPSGEAYGYTF. CDR3 DNA: TGTGCCAGCAGGCCATCAGGGGAAGCCTATGGCTACACCTTC.

This sequence joins TRBV28 and TRBJ1-6; D might be TRBD1 (6 bases). CDR1 is MDHEN and CDR2 is SYDVKM in the germline V gene. Trimming left V 5 bases short and J 10 bases short, with 21 bases between. The CDR3 is 16 residues long. The CDR3 DNA reads TGTGCCAGCAGTCCCCCCCGGGGGGCCGCTGCCTCACCCCTCCACTTT. This gives the protein CASSPPRGAAASPLHF.

V gene TRBV4-2 combines with J gene TRBJ2-7, with D perhaps TRBD1 (5 bases). Germline V gives CDR1 LGHNA, CDR2 YNFKEQ. Trimming removed 1 base from V and 2 bases from J, with 18 bases in between. The CDR3 contains 17 residues. CDR3 sequence: CASSQGNARQTAYEQYF. CDR3 DNA sequence: TGTGCCAGCAGCCAAGGAAATGCGCGCCAGACAGCCTACGAGCAGTACTTC.

This clone was counted a single time. The rearrangement links TRBV6-5 to TRBJ2-5, with D perhaps matching TRBD2 (6 bases). Germline CDR1 and CDR2: MNHEY and SVGAGI. This CDR3 spans 16 amino acids. V was clipped by 2 bases and J by 5 bases, with 18 bases between them. CDR3 region: CASSYVQQLGGETQYF. CDR3 nucleotides: TGTGCCAGCAGTTACGTTCAACAGCTCGGGGGTGAGACCCAGTACTTC.

The chain employs TRBV2 and TRBJ1-6, with 7 bases identical to TRBD1. This CDR3 has 15 residues. V was clipped by 6 bases and J by 10 bases; unmatched bases: 12. The germline CDR1 and CDR2 sequences are SNHLY and FYNNEI. The CDR3 DNA is TGTGCCAGCAGAGAGCGACAGGGTTTTGAATCACCCCTCCACTTT. Translated: CASRERQGFESPLHF.

The rearrangement links TRBV15 to TRBJ1-3, with a weak D call TRBD1 (5 bases). CDR1 LNHNV and CDR2 YYDKDF come from the germline V gene (reference sequence). The ends were cut back, 2 bases at V and 2 bases at J, with 10 bases in the middle. The CDR3 is 15 residues long. In nucleotides, the CDR3 is TGTGCCACCAGCAGACCAGGGAGGACTGGAAACACCATATATTTT. Its protein product is CATSRPGRTGNTIYF.